This TCR beta chain was profiled in a study of blood T cell repertoires in COVID-19. The wider study: Samples came from the United States, Italy and Spain, spanning acute and convalescent COVID-19. T cells, B-cell-depleted T cells, or PBMCs provided the cDNA or gDNA that served as material.

There are a few counts of this clone. Sequencing used immunoSEQ multiplex PCR; TCRdb keeps in-frame clones, though not all of them. The data show 250,000 or so clones, around 83% seen once. Trimming took 3 bases from V and 3 from J, leaving 6 bases between them. The germline V gene has CDR1 LGHDT and CDR2 YNNKEL (reference sequence). The CDR3 is 13 residues long. V gene TRBV3-1 (or the pseudogene TRBV3-2) combines with J gene TRBJ1-5, with D unclear. This clonotype was sampled from a woman between 40 and 55 years old who had recovered from COVID-19. The specimen sequenced was peripheral blood. The CDR3 loop is CASSQGVNQPQHF. The CDR3 DNA follows: TGTGCCAGCAGCCAGGGAGTCAATCAGCCCCAGCATTTT.